Listed here is a single T cell receptor (beta chain). An end of the junction differs from the germline gene, which may be a read error. Measured with immunoSEQ multiplex PCR; TCRdb has only the in-frame clones, and not every one. The sample holds around 24,000 clones, about 87% seen once. The record originates from a study of T cell changes during pregnancy in multiple sclerosis. Germline V gives CDR1 SNHLY, CDR2 FYNNEI. The CDR3 extends over 16 amino acids. The receptor comes from a female donor in good health, enrolled as a control in a pregnancy study. The rearrangement joins TRBV2 to TRBJ1-4; D may be TRBD1 (6 bases). The source was CD4+ T cells from peripheral blood mononuclear cells, collected in the second trimester of pregnancy. CDR3 region: CASSGTRHATNEKLFF. In nucleotides, the CDR3 is TGTGCCAGTAGTGGGACAAGGCACGCCACTAATGAAAAACTGTTTTTT.